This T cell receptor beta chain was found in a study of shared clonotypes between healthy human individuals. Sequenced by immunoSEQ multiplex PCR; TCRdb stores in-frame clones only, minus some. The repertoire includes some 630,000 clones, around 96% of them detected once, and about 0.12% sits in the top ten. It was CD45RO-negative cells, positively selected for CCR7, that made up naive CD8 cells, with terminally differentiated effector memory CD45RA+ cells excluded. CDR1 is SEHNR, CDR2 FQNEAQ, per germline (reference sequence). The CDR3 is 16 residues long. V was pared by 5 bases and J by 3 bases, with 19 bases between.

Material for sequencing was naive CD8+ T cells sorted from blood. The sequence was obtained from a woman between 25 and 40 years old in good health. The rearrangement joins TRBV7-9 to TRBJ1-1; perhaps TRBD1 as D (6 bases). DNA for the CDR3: TGTGCCAGCAGCCGTTATCGGACAGAGCAGGACACTGAAGCTTTCTTT. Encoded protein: CASSRYRTEQDTEAFF.